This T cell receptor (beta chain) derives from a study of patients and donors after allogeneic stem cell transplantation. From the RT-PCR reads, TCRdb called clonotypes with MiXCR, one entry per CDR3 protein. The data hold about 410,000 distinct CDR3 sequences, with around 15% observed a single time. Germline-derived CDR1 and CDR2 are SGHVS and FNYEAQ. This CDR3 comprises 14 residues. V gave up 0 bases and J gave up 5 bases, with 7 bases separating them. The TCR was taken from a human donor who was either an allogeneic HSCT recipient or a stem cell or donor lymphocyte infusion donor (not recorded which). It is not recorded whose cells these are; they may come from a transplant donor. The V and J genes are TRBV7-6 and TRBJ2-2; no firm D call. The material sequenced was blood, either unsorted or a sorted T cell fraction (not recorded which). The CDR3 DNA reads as TGTGCCAGCAGCTTAGCAATGGGGACCGGGGAGCTGTTTTTT. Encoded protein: CASSLAMGTGELFF.